What follows are 31 T cell receptor beta chains derived from one specimen sequenced in a study of neoadjuvant anti-PD-1 for oral cavity cancer. The assay was immunoSEQ multiplex PCR, and TCRdb's table has in-frame clones only and misses some. In the table there are more than 8,000 clones, approximately 64% of which are singletons. Time point denoted: after neoadjuvant nivolumab, at surgical resection. The sequenced sample was PBMCs, obtained after nivolumab (anti-PD-1) treatment. These receptor sequences come from a person between 40 and 80 years old with oral cavity squamous cell carcinoma.

This clone was seen only once. This chain uses TRBV14 with TRBJ1-6, with TRBD1 identical over 9 bases. V lost 7 bases and J lost 6; bases outside the gene matches: 7. CDR1 and CDR2 from the germline V gene are SGHDN and FVKESK. This CDR3 is built from 15 residues. In DNA form, the CDR3 reads TGTGCCAGCACCACAGGGGGCGCGGGTAATTCACCCCTCCACTTT. The encoded protein is CASTTGGAGNSPLHF.

V is TRBV6-1 and J is TRBJ1-2; D perhaps matches TRBD1 (5 bases). V lost 5 bases and J lost 4, with 17 bases in between. This CDR3 comprises 15 residues. Germline CDR1 MNHNS, CDR2 SASEGT. The CDR3 reads CASSQRGDSFYGYTF. Here the CDR3 DNA reads TGTGCCAGCAGTCAAAGAGGGGACTCTTTCTATGGCTACACCTTC.

The genes are TRBV27 and TRBJ2-7; either TRBD1 or TRBD2 may fit D (5 bases each). Looked up from germline, CDR1 is MNHEY and CDR2 is SMNVEV (reference sequence). With 4 bases removed from V and 7 bases from J, the gap between germline ends came to 14 bases. This CDR3 contains 13 residues. This CDR3 reads CASSWGPGGEQYF. CDR3 DNA: TGTGCCAGCAGTTGGGGACCGGGTGGGGAGCAGTACTTC.

V and J are TRBV5-1 and TRBJ2-1; TRBD2 matches at 9 bases. The V segment lost 0 bases and the J segment 6 bases; nucleotides outside the gene matches: 7. CDR1 and CDR2 from the germline V gene are SGHRS and YFSETQ. The length of the CDR3 is 16 residues. CDR3 bases: TGCGCCAGCAGCTTGGTGGCGACTAGCGGTCTCAATGAGCAGTTCTTC. Translating it yields CASSLVATSGLNEQFF.

The chain carries TRBV5-5 and TRBJ2-7; TRBD1 is a possible D gene (5 bases). The CDR3 is 11 residues long. Germline V gives CDR1 SGHKS, CDR2 YYEKEE (reference sequence). Trimming took 6 bases from V and 5 from J, leaving 9 bases between them. The CDR3 is CASTQGHEQYF. In DNA form, the CDR3 reads TGTGCCAGCACCCAGGGTCACGAGCAGTACTTC.

The CDR3 coding sequence is TGTGCCAGCAGCGCCTTGGGGGCTAAAATTTCCTACGAGCAGTACTTC. This gives the protein CASSALGAKISYEQYF. The V call is TRBV7-6, the J call TRBJ2-7, with D possibly being TRBD1 (6 bases). Looked up from germline, CDR1 is SGHVS and CDR2 is FNYEAQ. This CDR3 has 16 amino acids. Trimming removed 5 bases from V and 1 base from J, with 18 bases in between.

The gene calls are TRBV15 and TRBJ1-1, with a tentative D call TRBD1 (5 bases). Germline loops: CDR1 LNHNV, CDR2 YYDKDF (reference sequence). V dropped 0 bases and J dropped 4 bases, with 9 bases sitting between them. The CDR3 consists of 14 residues. The CDR3 sequence: CATSREGERTEAFF. DNA of the CDR3: TGTGCCACCAGCAGAGAGGGGGAGCGCACTGAAGCTTTCTTT.

In its sample, this clone was seen a few times. The rearrangement joins TRBV7-3 to TRBJ1-1; 9 nucleotides align to TRBD1. V lost 3 bases to trimming and J lost 1 base; unmatched junction nucleotides: 6. Germline V gives CDR1 SGHTA, CDR2 FQGTGA. CDR3 length: 16 amino acids. The CDR3 region is CASSFTMGQGNTEAFF. The CDR3 nucleotides read TGTGCCAGCAGCTTCACAATGGGACAGGGGAACACTGAAGCTTTCTTT. Combining the CDR3 with reference TRBV7-3 and TRBJ1-1 gives the whole variable domain GAGVSQTPSNKVTEKGKYVELRCDPISGHTALYWYRQSLGQGPEFLIYFQGTGAADDSGLPNDRFFAVRPEGSVSTLKIQRTERGDSAVYLCASSFTMGQGNTEAFFGQGTRLTVV.

V and J are TRBV27 and TRBJ1-1; D is unclear. The V end lost 2 bases, the J end lost 1 base, and 5 bases lay between the germline ends. Germline CDR1 reads MNHEY; CDR2 reads SMNVEV (reference sequence). This CDR3 comprises 13 residues. CDR3 DNA sequence: TGTGCCAGCAGTTTAAAGGGGAACACTGAAGCTTTCTTT. It codes for CASSLKGNTEAFF.

This chain connects TRBV5-8 to TRBJ1-5, with D maybe TRBD1 (6 bases). Trimming shortened V by 5 bases and J by 7 bases, and 22 bases separated the two germline ends. The CDR3 has 16 residues. The germline gives CDR1 SGHTS, CDR2 YDEGEE. CDR3 region: CASSLQGLGAKQPQHF. CDR3 DNA sequence: TGTGCCAGCAGTTTACAGGGTCTGGGGGCGAAACAGCCCCAGCATTTT.

The chain uses TRBV7-2 and TRBJ1-3; TRBD1 matches at 9 bases. This CDR3 has 18 residues. Germline CDR1 SGHTA, CDR2 FQGNSA. The trim removed 2 bases at V and 1 base at J, leaving 9 bases unmatched. The CDR3 spells CASSLSGTGSLSGNTIYF. As DNA, the CDR3 is TGTGCCAGCAGCTTATCCGGGACAGGGTCTTTATCTGGAAACACCATATATTTT. Using reference TRBV7-2 and TRBJ1-3 for the parts outside the CDR3, the full variable domain is GAGVSQSPSNKVTEKGKDVELRCDPISGHTALYWYRQSLGQGLEFLIYFQGNSAPDKSGLPSDRFSAERTGGSVSTLTIQRTQQEDSAVYLCASSLSGTGSLSGNTIYFGEGSWLTVV.

This clone occurred a few times. The chain employs TRBV5-4 and TRBJ2-6; weak D call: TRBD1 (6 bases). The V gene lost 6 bases and the J gene lost 0 bases, with 13 bases spanning the gap. Germline V gene lookup returns CDR1 SGHNT and CDR2 YYREEE (reference sequence). CDR3 length: 16 amino acids. The CDR3 DNA follows: TGTGCCAGCACCATCGGCAGGGGCTCTGGGGCCAACGTCCTGACTTTC. Translation: CASTIGRGSGANVLTF.

The genes are TRBV27 and TRBJ1-5; the D is unclear. V was pared by 2 bases and J by 3 bases, with 5 bases between. The length of the CDR3 is 13 residues. Germline-derived CDR1 and CDR2 are MNHEY and SMNVEV (reference sequence). CDR3 nucleotides: TGTGCCAGCAGTTTAAAGCTCAATCAGCCCCAGCATTTT. It is translated as CASSLKLNQPQHF.

The chain recombines TRBV5-6 with TRBJ1-2, with D unclear. The CDR3 has 14 amino acids. Germline loops: CDR1 SGHDT, CDR2 YYEEEE. V was trimmed by 2 bases and J by 3 bases, leaving 11 bases between them. CDR3 DNA sequence: TGTGCCAGCAGCTTCGCGGGCCATGACTATGGCTACACCTTC. Protein: CASSFAGHDYGYTF.

The chain couples TRBV28 to TRBJ1-1, with no clear D. Germline loops: CDR1 MDHEN, CDR2 SYDVKM. The ends were cut back, 2 bases at V and 1 base at J, with 5 bases in the middle. CDR3 length: 13 amino acids. CDR3 amino acids: CASSLGWNTEAFF. The CDR3 nucleotides read TGTGCCAGCAGTTTAGGATGGAACACTGAAGCTTTCTTT.

The J gene is TRBJ1-1, the V gene TRBV6-1, with D possibly being TRBD1 (5 bases). The CDR3 length is 15 residues. The ends were cut back, 0 bases at V and 5 bases at J, with 13 bases in the middle. Per germline, CDR1 MNHNS and CDR2 SASEGT. In DNA form, the CDR3 reads TGTGCCAGCAGTGAAGCGCGAGCAGGGAGGACTGAAGCTTTCTTT. Translated: CASSEARAGRTEAFF.

The genes are TRBV7-3 and TRBJ2-7; 9 nucleotides align to TRBD2. The junction had 5 bases not matched to a gene; V was cut back by 8 bases and J by 6 bases. Germline CDR1 is SGHTA and CDR2 is FQGTGA. This CDR3 is built from 12 residues. The CDR3 region is CASGSGGGEQYF. CDR3 DNA: TGTGCCAGCGGTAGCGGGGGTGGCGAGCAGTACTTC. Variable domain in full (rest from reference TRBV7-3 and TRBJ2-7): GAGVSQTPSNKVTEKGKYVELRCDPISGHTALYWYRQSLGQGPEFLIYFQGTGAADDSGLPNDRFFAVRPEGSVSTLKIQRTERGDSAVYLCASGSGGGEQYFGPGTRLTVT.

The gene calls are TRBV23-1 and TRBJ2-3; 7 bases fit TRBD1. TRBV23-1 is classed as an ORF, of uncertain function. The V segment lost 0 bases and the J segment 0 bases; nucleotides outside the gene matches: 12. The CDR3 is 19 residues long. The CDR3, as DNA: TGCGCCAGCAGTCAATCTTGTAGGCCGACAGGGCCTAGCACAGATACGCAGTATTTT. Residues: CASSQSCRPTGPSTDTQYF.

The V and J genes are TRBV15 and TRBJ1-2; the D gene is possibly TRBD1 (6 bases). Trimming stripped 2 bases from V and 1 base from J, with 11 bases between. The germline V gene has CDR1 LNHNV and CDR2 YYDKDF (reference sequence). This CDR3 region has 15 residues. The CDR3 is CATSRIPRGNYGYTF. CDR3 sequence (DNA): TGTGCCACCAGCAGAATCCCCAGGGGTAACTATGGCTACACCTTC.

This clone was detected only a few times. The chain has TRBV10-3 and TRBJ1-5, with 9 bases matching TRBD1. This CDR3 region has 13 residues. The V and J ends lost 5 bases and 9 bases, in that order; junction bases with no gene match: 5. CDR1 is ENHRY and CDR2 is SYGVKD in the germline V gene. CDR3 region: CAISHRDRVPQHF. CDR3 bases: TGTGCCATCAGTCACAGGGACAGGGTGCCCCAGCATTTT.

The CDR3: CASSTEGLTYEQYF. Here the CDR3 DNA reads TGTGCCAGCAGCACCGAGGGGCTAACCTACGAGCAGTACTTC. This chain uses TRBV11-2 with TRBJ2-7; D is tentatively TRBD1 or TRBD2 (5 bases each). Germline assignment: CDR1 SGHAT and CDR2 FQNNGV. Deletions cut 5 bases from V and 2 bases from J, with 13 bases between. The CDR3 runs to 14 residues. Combining the CDR3 with reference TRBV11-2 and TRBJ2-7 gives the whole variable domain EAGVAQSPRYKIIEKRQSVAFWCNPISGHATLYWYQQILGQGPKLLIQFQNNGVVDDSQLPKDRFSAERLKGVDSTLKIQPAKLEDSAVYLCASSTEGLTYEQYFGPGTRLTVT.

A remark on this clone: At one boundary the junction diverges from the germline segment, which might be a read error. V and J are TRBV28 and TRBJ2-1; 9 bases map to TRBD2. The germline CDR1 and CDR2 sequences are MDHEN and SYDVKM. This CDR3 has 16 amino acids. In nucleotides, the CDR3 is TGTGCCAGCCGTTTGGGGACGAGACTAGCGGAAAATGAGCAGTTCTTC. It encodes CASRLGTRLAENEQFF.

This clone was picked up a small number of times. The chain joins TRBV2 to TRBJ2-2; D gene ambiguous. CDR1 and CDR2 (germline): SNHLY, FYNNEI. The CDR3 covers 12 residues. Trimming cost V 6 bases and J 6 bases, with 8 bases left between them. CDR3 region: CASSTLAGELFF. CDR3 sequence (DNA): TGTGCCAGCAGCACCTTAGCCGGGGAGCTGTTTTTT.

Details on this clone: At one of its ends the junction is not consistent with the germline gene, which may arise from a read error. This chain uses TRBV19 with TRBJ1-5, with TRBD1 as a possible D gene (5 bases). The CDR3 contains 11 residues. The V gene's germline CDR1 is LNHDA and CDR2 SQIVND (reference sequence). The CDR3 DNA follows: TGTGCCAGTAGGATAGGGGAGGTAGTGAATTTT. Translated: CASRIGEVVNF. Variable domain in full (rest from reference TRBV19 and TRBJ1-5): DGGITQSPKYLFRKEGQNVTLSCEQNLNHDAMYWYRQDPGQGLRLIYYSQIVNDFQKGDIAEGYSVSREKKESFPLTVTSAQKNPTAFYLCASRIGEVVNFGDGTRLSIL.

This sequence joins TRBV10-2 and TRBJ2-3, with 11 nucleotides matching TRBD2. V dropped 8 bases and J dropped 2; count of bases not matched to a gene: 15. CDR3 size: 18 residues. Germline V gives CDR1 WSHSY, CDR2 SAAADI. In DNA form, the CDR3 reads TGCGCCAGCGCCCCCCCCGGAGAACTAGCGGGAGACACAGATACGCAGTATTTT. Its protein is CASAPPGELAGDTDTQYF.

The chain combines TRBV18 with TRBJ1-6; 9 bases align to TRBD1. The CDR3 covers 17 residues. With 3 bases clipped from V and 8 bases from J, the junction kept 11 bases outside the gene matches. Germline loops: CDR1 KGHSH, CDR2 LQKENI. Here the CDR3 reads CASSPLRDRDTYSPLHF. Here the CDR3 DNA reads TGTGCCAGCTCACCTTTGAGGGACAGGGATACATATTCACCCCTCCACTTT.

The chain has TRBV6-1 and TRBJ1-1, with 8 bases identical to TRBD1. CDR1 is MNHNS, CDR2 SASEGT, per germline. There are 14 residues in the CDR3. Trimming took 10 bases from V and 4 from J; bases not matched to a gene: 11. The CDR3 region is CATFSTGAGTEAFF. The CDR3 nucleotides read TGTGCCACCTTTTCGACAGGGGCGGGCACTGAAGCTTTCTTT.

V is TRBV29-1 and J is TRBJ2-2, with 11 bases that match TRBD2. The CDR3 contains 15 residues. The germline V gene encodes CDR1 SQVTM and CDR2 ANQGSEA. V was clipped by 4 bases and J by 3 bases; unmatched bases: 4. CDR3 sequence reads: CSVASGGRYTGELFF. DNA of the CDR3: TGCAGCGTTGCTAGCGGGGGGCGCTACACCGGGGAGCTGTTTTTT.

Only one count was recorded for this clone. This chain links TRBV5-1 with TRBJ2-3; D is ambiguous. CDR1 and CDR2 (germline): SGHRS, YFSETQ. V lost 6 bases and J lost 2, with 13 bases in between. CDR3 length equals 14 residues. The CDR3 loop is CASTLGLNTDTQYF. The CDR3 DNA reads TGCGCCAGCACCCTCGGTCTGAACACAGATACGCAGTATTTT.

This clone was found once. The V and J genes are TRBV19 and TRBJ1-1, with D perhaps matching TRBD1 (6 bases). Looked up from germline, CDR1 is LNHDA and CDR2 is SQIVND (reference sequence). This CDR3 has 13 residues. Trimming removed 4 bases from V and 4 bases from J, with 10 bases in between. The CDR3 spells CASSTQGSTEAFF. CDR3 nucleotides: TGTGCCAGTAGTACACAGGGAAGCACTGAAGCTTTCTTT.

V is TRBV28 and J is TRBJ1-2; 9 nucleotides agree with TRBD1. V shed 6 bases, J shed 3 bases, and the junction held 11 bases outside the gene matches. Germline CDR1 MDHEN, CDR2 SYDVKM. The CDR3 runs 16 residues. The CDR3 here is CASRATDRGYYYGYTF. DNA of the CDR3: TGTGCCAGCAGGGCCACCGACAGGGGGTACTACTATGGCTACACCTTC.